The table lists the clone carrying this TCR beta chain with a count of one. Its antigen remains unknown. Amplification used 60 Vbeta primers and 13 Jbeta primers. The table came from immunoSEQ multiplex PCR; TCRdb's copy has only in-frame clones and leaves some out. This sample has 72,000 or so clones, with approximately 81% found just once. The source of the sample is a study of cytomegalovirus exposure and HLA in healthy donors. Study-level findings and limits: Reported results showed that the classifier diagnosed cytomegalovirus status with high specificity and sensitivity. Through in vitro validation, a few CMV-associated chains were shown to be specific for CMV antigens. Later examination showed HLA-associated TCR beta chains had greater clonal expansion than equally common others.

The TCR originated in a woman in her 30s in good health and CMV-seropositive. Sequencing was done on a sample of PBMCs.

CDR3 amino acids: CASRRRGQGAGQYF. CDR3 sequence (DNA): TGTGCCAGCAGGAGGCGGGGACAGGGAGCGGGGCAGTACTTC. V gene TRBV2 combines with J gene TRBJ2-5; 9 positions agree with TRBD1. J gave up 11 bases and V 6 bases, and 13 bases lay outside the gene matches. The CDR3 runs to 14 residues. Germline values: CDR1 SNHLY, CDR2 FYNNEI.